Included here is one TCR beta chain sequence, with context. No cognate antigen has been identified for it. No much larger clonotype is one base removed from it; base qualities were not supplied. The CDR3 holds 15 amino acids from the cysteine to the phenylalanine. Only the CDR3 part of the read is kept: 45 bases, read in frame from the first base. CDR1 is given as LNHDA and CDR2 as SQIVND, both from the germline V gene (reference sequence). V was cut back by 3 bases and J by 3 bases, leaving a gap of 12 bases between them. The immunoSEQ Assay, a bias-controlled multiplex PCR, was used to amplify TCRbeta CDR3 regions from genomic DNA. In the authors' own workflow: The number of nucleated cells in each sample was estimated from the amplification of reference gene primers within the assay. Sequence reads were collapsed and filtered to measure the absolute abundance of every unique TCRbeta CDR3 rearrangement. For each sample, productive Simpson clonality was calculated as the square root of Simpson's diversity index over productive rearrangements. TCRdb's version of the immuneACCESS table is confined to in-frame rearrangements and falls short of the full clone set. An unresolved V gene accounts for under half of the shortfall where checked; the remainder is of unknown origin. The DNA was the basis for D and trimming; V, J and clone size are from that table. Counted in this sample were 130,000 to 150,000 clones; approximately 80% of them appeared once. Jointly, the top ten make up more than 8.5% of the sample.

The data were obtained in a study of blood T cell repertoires in COVID-19 (dated by TCRdb to the early 2020s). Regarding the complete study: The collaborator samples originated in the United States, Italy and Spain and spanned the acute and convalescent phases of COVID-19. Where HLA class I and class II types were available, the types were taken from metadata supplied by the sample provider, not from assay-based typing. The material from the prospective study consisted of cDNA or gDNA derived from T cells, B-cell-depleted T cells, or PBMCs. The samples were drawn from the first 160 participants of the ongoing ImmuneRACE study and from some 1,300 subjects provided by 6 global collaborators. Deeply sampled blood TCRbeta repertoires from subjects exposed to, actively infected with, or recovered from COVID-19 were included in the dataset. The repertoires were released in a freely available public database intended as a resource for research on the immune response to SARS-CoV-2. The sample metadata nearly always contained a de-identified subject ID, COVID-19 status, age in years and sex. Here is what the overall study found, with its caveats: Clinical and demographic metadata were provided uncurated, with the amount varying by source and participant.

Whole blood was collected in K2EDTA tubes by collaborating institutions according to the institutions' own protocols. For TCRbeta analysis, collaborators shipped samples in one of three forms: frozen whole blood, isolated PBMCs, or DNA extracted from either of those sample types. Sequencing used peripheral blood. This receptor chain uses TRBV19 and TRBJ1-3; the D gene is perhaps TRBD1, from 5 matching bases. The receptor was isolated from a man in his sixties with active or convalescent COVID-19. The CDR3 region reads CASSMGRVDGNTIYF. The nucleotide sequence is given as TGTGCCAGTAGTATGGGCAGGGTGGATGGAAACACCATATATTTT.